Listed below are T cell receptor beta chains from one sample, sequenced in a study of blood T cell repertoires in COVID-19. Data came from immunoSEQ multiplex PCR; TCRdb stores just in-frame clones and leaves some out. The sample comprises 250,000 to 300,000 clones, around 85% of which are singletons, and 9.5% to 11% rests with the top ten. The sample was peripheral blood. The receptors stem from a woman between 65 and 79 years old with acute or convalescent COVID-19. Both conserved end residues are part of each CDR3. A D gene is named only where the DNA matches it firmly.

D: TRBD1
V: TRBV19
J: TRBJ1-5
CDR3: CASSVTGGWQPQHF
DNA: TGTGCCAGTAGTGTTACAGGGGGTTGGCAGCCCCAGCATTTT

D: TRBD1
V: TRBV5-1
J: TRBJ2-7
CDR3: CASSLGQGTHEQYF
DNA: TGCGCCAGCAGCTTGGGACAGGGGACGCACGAGCAGTACTTC

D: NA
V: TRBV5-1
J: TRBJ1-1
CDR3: CASRVGMGLGTEAFF
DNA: TGCGCCAGCAGGGTTGGGATGGGACTGGGGACTGAAGCTTTCTTT

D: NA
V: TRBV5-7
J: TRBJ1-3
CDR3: CASSLFSTRSTGNTIYF
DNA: TGTGCCAGCAGCTTATTTTCAACACGGAGTACTGGAAACACCATATATTTT

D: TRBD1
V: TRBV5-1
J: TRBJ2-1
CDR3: CASSRGQGSGSYNEQFF
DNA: TGCGCCAGCAGCAGAGGACAGGGTTCTGGGTCCTACAATGAGCAGTTCTTC

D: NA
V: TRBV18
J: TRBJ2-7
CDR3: CASSPTGSLEQYF
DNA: TGTGCCAGCTCACCGACGGGGTCCCTAGAGCAGTACTTC

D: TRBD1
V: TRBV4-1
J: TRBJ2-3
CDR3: CASSQDRGTGGAGTDTQYF
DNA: TGCGCCAGCAGCCAAGATCGAGGGACAGGGGGCGCGGGCACAGATACGCAGTATTTT

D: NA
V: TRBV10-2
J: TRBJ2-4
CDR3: CASRPLAGGGNIQYF
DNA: TGCGCCAGCAGGCCCCTGGCAGGTGGAGGGAACATTCAGTACTTC

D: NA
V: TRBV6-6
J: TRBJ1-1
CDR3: CASSYGQGMGEAFF
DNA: TGTGCCAGCAGTTACGGTCAGGGGATGGGTGAAGCTTTCTTT

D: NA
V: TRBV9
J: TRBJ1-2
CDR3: CASSAAQDGRYGYTF
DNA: TGTGCCAGCAGCGCGGCACAGGACGGCCGATATGGCTACACCTTC

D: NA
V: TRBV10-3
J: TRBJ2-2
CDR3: CAIRAGPNTGELFF
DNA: TGTGCCATCAGGGCGGGGCCGAACACCGGGGAGCTGTTTTTT

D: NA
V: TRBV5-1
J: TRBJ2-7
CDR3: CASSEPGHWAYEQYF
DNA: TGCGCCAGCTCGGAGCCGGGACATTGGGCCTACGAGCAGTACTTC

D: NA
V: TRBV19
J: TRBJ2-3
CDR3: CASKRGAGADTQYF
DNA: TGTGCCAGTAAACGGGGGGCAGGCGCAGATACGCAGTATTTT

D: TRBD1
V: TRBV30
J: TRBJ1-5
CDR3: CAFGQANQPQHF
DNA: TGTGCCTTTGGACAGGCAAATCAGCCCCAGCATTTT

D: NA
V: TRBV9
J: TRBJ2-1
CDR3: CASSPQLISYNEQFF
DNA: TGTGCCAGCAGCCCACAGCTAATCTCCTACAATGAGCAGTTCTTC

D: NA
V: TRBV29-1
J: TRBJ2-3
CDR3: CSVKIGTTSTDTQYF
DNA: TGCAGCGTCAAGATCGGGACAACTAGCACAGATACGCAGTATTTT

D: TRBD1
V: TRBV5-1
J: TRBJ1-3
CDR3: CASSLGGQSPGNTIYF
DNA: TGCGCCAGCAGCTTGGGGGGACAGTCTCCTGGAAACACCATATATTTT

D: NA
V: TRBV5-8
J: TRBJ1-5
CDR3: CASSLSRAGNQPQHF
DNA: TGTGCCAGCAGCTTGAGCAGGGCAGGGAATCAGCCCCAGCATTTT

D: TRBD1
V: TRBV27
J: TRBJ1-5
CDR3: CASSSRTGPSNQPQHF
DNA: TGTGCCAGCAGTTCCCGGACAGGGCCTAGCAATCAGCCCCAGCATTTT

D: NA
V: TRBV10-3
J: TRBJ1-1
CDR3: CAISEQGRRTEAFF
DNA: TGTGCCATCAGTGAGCAGGGTAGAAGAACTGAAGCTTTCTTT

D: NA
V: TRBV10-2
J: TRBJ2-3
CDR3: CASSGLREGTDTQYF
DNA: TGCGCCAGCAGCGGTCTCAGGGAGGGCACAGATACGCAGTATTTT

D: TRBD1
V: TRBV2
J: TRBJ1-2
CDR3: CASSEARGQGHGYTF
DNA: TGTGCCAGCAGTGAAGCCCGGGGACAGGGCCATGGCTACACCTTC

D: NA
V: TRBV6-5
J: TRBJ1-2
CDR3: CASSSLTKEDRRYTF
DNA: TGTGCCAGCAGCTCCCTAACTAAAGAGGACAGACGCTACACCTTC

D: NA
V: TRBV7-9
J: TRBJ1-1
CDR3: CASSRNSGNTEAFF
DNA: TGTGCCAGCAGCCGAAATTCAGGGAACACTGAAGCTTTCTTT

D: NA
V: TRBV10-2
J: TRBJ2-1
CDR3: CASSEQEGVEQFF
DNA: TGCGCCAGCAGTGAGCAAGAAGGGGTTGAGCAGTTCTTC

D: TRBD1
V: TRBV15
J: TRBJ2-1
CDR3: CATSPDRGLYNEQFF
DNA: TGTGCCACCAGTCCCGACAGGGGTCTTTACAATGAGCAGTTCTTC

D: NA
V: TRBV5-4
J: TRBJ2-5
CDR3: CASSLAGNTATQYF
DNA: TGTGCCAGCAGCTTGGCCGGGAATACTGCGACCCAGTACTTC

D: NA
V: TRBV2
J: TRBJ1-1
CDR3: CASSALLSTGNTEAFF
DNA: TGTGCCAGCAGTGCCCTCCTTTCGACAGGAAACACTGAAGCTTTCTTT